This is a list of T cell receptor beta chains from one sample in a study of control samples from healthy donors and cancer patients. TCRdb keeps only in-frame clones here, not all; method: immunoSEQ multiplex PCR. The sample shows about 200,000 clones, about 89% of them seen only once. Sequencing was carried out using blood. These receptor sequences come from a man younger than 45 in good health. Each CDR3 is given with its conserved first and last residue. The order of the fields is V gene, J gene, D gene, clone size, CDR3 protein, CDR3 DNA. D genes are given only for firm matches. Only some rows state a clone size, as once, few, many or a class for expanded clones.

TRBV5-6	TRBJ1-6	TRBD1	.	CASSLFLTGENSPLHF	TGTGCCAGCAGCTTGTTTCTGACAGGGGAGAATTCACCCCTCCACTTT
TRBV5-8	TRBJ2-2	.	.	CASSRGELNTGELFF	TGTGCCAGCAGCAGGGGTGAGCTGAACACCGGGGAGCTGTTTTTT
TRBV7-3	TRBJ2-7	TRBD2	.	CASSPTGTSEGEQYF	TGTGCCAGCAGCCCAACCGGGACTAGCGAGGGTGAGCAGTACTTC
TRBV2	TRBJ1-3	TRBD1	.	CASSQGQGAGNTIYF	TGTGCCAGCAGCCAGGGACAGGGGGCTGGAAACACCATATATTTT
TRBV30	TRBJ1-1	.	.	CAWSTQGGTEAFF	TGTGCCTGGAGTACCCAGGGAGGGACTGAAGCTTTCTTT
TRBV7-9	TRBJ2-3	TRBD2	once	CASSWTSGSTDTQYF	TGTGCCAGCAGCTGGACTAGCGGGAGCACAGATACGCAGTATTTT
TRBV2	TRBJ2-7	.	.	CASSEAAGAVDEQYF	TGTGCCAGCAGTGAAGCGGCGGGGGCGGTTGACGAGCAGTACTTC
TRBV5-1	TRBJ2-1	.	.	CASSLDTRVQFF	TGCGCCAGCAGCCTGGACACCAGGGTGCAGTTCTTC
TRBV4-2	TRBJ1-3	.	once	CASSTRKGASGNTIYF	TGTGCCAGCAGCACACGAAAAGGGGCCTCTGGAAACACCATATATTTT
TRBV19	TRBJ1-6	TRBD1	.	CASSIDAGQLNSPLHF	TGTGCCAGTAGTATAGACGCGGGACAGCTTAATTCACCCCTCCACTTT
TRBV5-1	TRBJ2-1	TRBD1	.	CASSWTGYNEQFF	TGCGCCAGCAGCTGGACAGGTTACAATGAGCAGTTCTTC
TRBV6-5	TRBJ2-1	TRBD2	.	CASLGGDSYNEQFF	TGTGCCAGTCTCGGGGGGGACTCCTACAATGAGCAGTTCTTC
TRBV10-3	TRBJ2-3	.	.	CAISESTDTQYF	TGTGCCATCAGTGAGAGCACAGATACGCAGTATTTT
TRBV5-1	TRBJ1-6	.	once	CASSFFAGTNSPLHF	TGCGCCAGCAGCTTTTTTGCAGGGACCAATTCACCCCTCCACTTT
TRBV7-9	TRBJ1-4	.	once	CASSLKDATNEKLFF	TGTGCCAGCAGCTTAAAGGACGCAACTAATGAAAAACTGTTTTTT
TRBV7-6	TRBJ1-3	TRBD1	.	CASSLGSGGSSGNTIYF	TGTGCCAGCAGCTTAGGTTCAGGGGGCTCGTCGGGAAACACCATATATTTT
TRBV7-8	TRBJ2-1	.	.	CASSLVRVAYNEQFF	TGTGCCAGCAGCTTAGTGAGGGTAGCCTACAATGAGCAGTTCTTC
TRBV4-1	TRBJ1-1	.	.	CASSLWGTVTEAFF	TGCGCCAGCAGCCTGTGGGGTACAGTCACTGAAGCTTTCTTT
TRBV7-9	TRBJ1-2	.	few	CASNSKAGYGYTF	TGTGCCAGCAACTCGAAGGCGGGCTATGGCTACACCTTC
TRBV5-6	TRBJ1-1	TRBD1	few	CASSLGFEGGSFF	TGTGCCAGCAGCTTGGGCTTTGAAGGGGGCTCTTTCTTT
TRBV4-2	TRBJ1-2	.	.	CASSQEQGRSYGYTF	TGTGCCAGCAGCCAAGAGCAGGGGAGATCCTATGGCTACACCTTC
TRBV5-1	TRBJ2-1	.	.	CASSLRDQNNEQFF	TGCGCCAGCAGCTTGCGGGACCAAAACAATGAGCAGTTCTTC
TRBV4-2	TRBJ2-3	.	.	CASSQGSWGSTDTQYF	TGTGCCAGCAGCCAAGGTTCGTGGGGGAGCACAGATACGCAGTATTTT
TRBV5-1	TRBJ1-4	.	.	CASSSPDISGVNEKLFF	TGCGCCAGCAGCTCCCCGGACATTTCAGGGGTTAATGAAAAACTGTTTTTT
TRBV2	TRBJ2-4	TRBD2	.	CASRTPGLAGGPSKNIQYF	TGTGCCAGCAGAACTCCGGGACTAGCGGGGGGGCCTAGTAAGAACATTCAGTACTTC
TRBV20-1	TRBJ1-6	.	.	CSARQNSPLHF	TGCAGTGCTCGACAGAATTCACCCCTCCACTTT
TRBV19	TRBJ2-2	.	.	CASSIVDTGELFF	TGTGCCAGTAGTATAGTAGACACCGGGGAGCTGTTTTTT
TRBV5-1	TRBJ2-7	.	.	CASSLNGANEQYF	TGCGCCAGCAGCTTGAATGGGGCCAACGAGCAGTACTTC
TRBV7-8	TRBJ2-1	TRBD2	.	CASSLVAGGSTYYNEQFF	TGTGCCAGCAGCTTAGTGGCGGGGGGGTCGACGTACTACAATGAGCAGTTCTTC
TRBV4-2	TRBJ2-3	.	.	CASSQGVGNRGTDTQYF	TGTGCCAGCAGCCAAGGGGTGGGGAATCGCGGCACAGATACGCAGTATTTT
TRBV10-3	TRBJ2-1	TRBD2	.	CAISRRTSGGGGNEQFF	TGTGCCATCAGTAGACGGACTAGCGGGGGGGGAGGTAATGAGCAGTTCTTC
TRBV7-9	TRBJ1-2	.	.	CASSLQGQGYTF	TGTGCCAGCAGCCTACAGGGTCAGGGCTACACCTTC
TRBV30	TRBJ1-2	.	.	CAWSPMEGINYGYTF	TGTGCCTGGAGTCCCATGGAGGGAATTAACTATGGCTACACCTTC
TRBV4-1	TRBJ1-1	.	once	CASSQDRVGNTEAFF	TGCGCCAGCAGCCAAGACCGGGTTGGGAACACTGAAGCTTTCTTT
TRBV9	TRBJ2-1	.	.	CASSVAGRSYNEQFF	TGTGCCAGCAGCGTAGCTGGCCGCTCCTACAATGAGCAGTTCTTC
TRBV5-1	TRBJ2-3	.	.	CASSLQQTDTQYF	TGCGCCAGCAGCTTACAACAAACAGATACGCAGTATTTT
TRBV5-1	TRBJ1-1	.	.	CASSLARSTSEAFF	TGCGCCAGCAGCTTGGCCAGGTCCACTTCTGAAGCTTTCTTT
TRBV3-1/TRBV3-2	TRBJ1-2	TRBD1	.	CASSPGQVYGYTF	TGTGCCAGCAGCCCCGGACAGGTCTATGGCTACACCTTC
TRBV24-1	TRBJ2-7	TRBD1	.	CATSDPTGGDEQYF	TGTGCCACCAGTGATCCGACAGGGGGCGACGAGCAGTACTTC
TRBV6-5	TRBJ1-2	.	.	CASSLKGFYGYTF	TGTGCCAGCAGTCTTAAGGGGTTCTATGGCTACACCTTC
TRBV29-1	TRBJ1-4	.	.	CSVETTFEKLFF	TGCAGCGTTGAAACCACGTTTGAAAAACTGTTTTTT
TRBV28	TRBJ2-7	.	.	CASSSVGSSYEQYF	TGTGCCAGCAGTTCGGTCGGGAGCTCCTACGAGCAGTACTTC
TRBV6-5	TRBJ2-1	TRBD2	.	CASSYSLAGGPVEQFF	TGTGCCAGCAGTTACTCGTTAGCGGGGGGGCCGGTTGAGCAGTTCTTC
TRBV27	TRBJ2-3	.	.	CASSLSRQFVSQYF	TGTGCCAGCAGTTTATCGCGGCAGTTCGTTTCCCAGTATTTT
TRBV18	TRBJ2-7	TRBD1	.	CASSPRTRDRADEQYF	TGTGCCAGCTCACCCCGGACCCGGGACAGGGCCGACGAGCAGTACTTC
TRBV2	TRBJ1-2	TRBD1	few	CASSLQGASYGYTF	TGTGCCAGCAGCCTACAGGGGGCGAGCTATGGCTACACCTTC
TRBV12-3/TRBV12-4	TRBJ2-1	.	.	CASRRTEGWEQFF	TGTGCCAGCAGGCGGACTGAAGGGTGGGAGCAGTTCTTC
TRBV5-6	TRBJ2-2	.	.	CASTTTRNTGELFF	TGTGCCAGCACGACGACAAGGAACACCGGGGAGCTGTTTTTT
TRBV6-6	TRBJ1-1	TRBD1	.	CASAATGRHTEAFF	TGTGCCAGCGCGGCGACAGGGCGCCACACTGAAGCTTTCTTT
TRBV7-2	TRBJ2-7	.	.	CASSTPGQMSYEQYF	TGTGCCAGCAGTACTCCGGGACAAATGTCTTACGAGCAGTACTTC
TRBV7-8	TRBJ2-7	.	.	CASSPYLYEQYF	TGTGCCAGCAGCCCGTATCTCTACGAGCAGTACTTC
TRBV5-6	TRBJ1-5	.	.	CASSRERKQPQHF	TGTGCCAGCAGCAGGGAACGGAAACAGCCCCAGCATTTT
TRBV15	TRBJ1-1	.	.	CATSRDMGEWNTEAFF	TGTGCCACCAGCAGAGATATGGGGGAATGGAACACTGAAGCTTTCTTT
TRBV18	TRBJ2-7	.	.	CASSPVTGISSYEQYF	TGTGCCAGCTCCCCCGTTACGGGGATTAGCTCCTACGAGCAGTACTTC
TRBV11-3	TRBJ2-7	TRBD2	.	CASSQTSGHSYEQYF	TGTGCCAGCAGTCAGACTAGCGGGCACTCCTACGAGCAGTACTTC